The 20 T cell receptor beta chains below were found in one sample sequenced in a study of early T cells in non-severe SARS-CoV-2 infection. TCRdb reprocessed the 5' RACE reads via MiXCR and lists one record per CDR3 protein. Of fewer than 55,000 distinct CDR3 sequences in the sample, more than 6.5% were seen once. The sample was whole blood. Every receptor here comes from an adult who was a healthcare worker with PCR-confirmed SARS-CoV-2 infection or an uninfected control (not recorded which).

This chain uses TRBV6-2 or TRBV6-3 with TRBJ2-1, with 11 bases identical to TRBD2. V lost 5 bases to trimming and J lost 0 bases; unmatched junction nucleotides: 12. The germline CDR1 and CDR2 sequences are MNHEY and SVGEGT. The CDR3 has 19 residues. The CDR3 here is CASSHPTSGVTNSYNEQFF. For the CDR3, the DNA is TGTGCCAGCAGTCACCCGACTAGCGGGGTCACCAACTCCTACAATGAGCAGTTCTTC.

The chain carries TRBV18 and TRBJ2-7, with 7 positions matching TRBD2. V dropped 0 bases and J dropped 6; count of bases not matched to a gene: 8. CDR1 KGHSH and CDR2 LQKENI come from the germline V gene. The CDR3 consists of 15 residues. DNA for the CDR3: TGTGCCAGCTCACCACCCTCGGGGCGGGGGAGCGAGCAGTACTTC. Translation: CASSPPSGRGSEQYF.

At least ten counts were recorded for this clonotype. The chain couples TRBV2 to TRBJ2-4; D is undetermined. The length of the CDR3 is 17 residues. Germline V gene data show CDR1 as SNHLY and CDR2 as FYNNEI. The V end lost 3 bases, the J end lost 0 bases, and 15 bases lay between the germline ends. The DNA of the CDR3 is TGTGCCAGCAGTGATTCGCTTGAGATGCTAGCCAAAAACATTCAGTACTTC. Its protein is CASSDSLEMLAKNIQYF.

In its sample, this clonotype was seen many times. At one end, the junction sequence differs from germline, possibly due to a read error. The chain couples TRBV27 to TRBJ2-1, with a weak D call TRBD2 (5 bases). The germline CDR1 and CDR2 sequences are MNHEY and SMNVEV (reference sequence). This CDR3 has 14 amino acids. In nucleotides, the CDR3 is TGTGCCAGCAGTCGGTCTCTAGCTGATTTTGAGGAGTTCTTC. This encodes CASSRSLADFEEFF.

Ten or more counts support this clonotype. The rearrangement uses TRBV6-6 and TRBJ1-5; D ambiguous. Germline lookup yields CDR1 MNHNY and CDR2 SVGAGI (reference sequence). Trimming cost V 6 bases and J 0 bases, with 15 bases left between them. The CDR3 is 16 amino acids. DNA for the CDR3: TGTGCCAGCAGGGATACGAAGCGGGGTAGCAATCAGCCCCAGCATTTT. Amino acids: CASRDTKRGSNQPQHF.

This clonotype was picked up many times. The chain employs TRBV18 and TRBJ1-6; D uncertain. The V and J ends lost 2 bases and 10 bases respectively, with 6 bases between them. Germline V gives CDR1 KGHSH, CDR2 LQKENI. The CDR3 consists of 12 residues. The DNA for the CDR3 is TGTGCCAGCTCACCATACGGATCACCCCTCCACTTT. Its translation: CASSPYGSPLHF.

This clonotype was counted only a few times. The chain couples TRBV2 to TRBJ2-3; a weak D match, TRBD2 (7 bases). V shed 9 bases and J shed 5 bases, with 15 bases lying between them. Germline values: CDR1 SNHLY, CDR2 FYNNEI. This CDR3 spans 13 amino acids. CDR3 region: CARRGGFGDTQYF. The DNA for the CDR3 is TGTGCCAGGAGGGGGGGGTTTGGAGATACGCAGTATTTT.

This chain uses TRBV28 with TRBJ2-7; the match to TRBD1 covers 8 bases. V gave up 2 bases and J gave up 5 bases; unmatched junction bases: 5. This CDR3 spans 14 amino acids. Germline V gene sequence: CDR1 MDHEN, CDR2 SYDVKM. CDR3 DNA sequence: TGTGCCAGCAGTTTAGCAGGGGGCTACCACGAGCAGTACTTC. This sequence encodes CASSLAGGYHEQYF.

In its sample, this clonotype is medium-sized. The V gene is TRBV6-2 or TRBV6-3, the J gene TRBJ2-1; D gene uncertain. Germline-derived CDR1 and CDR2 are MNHEY and SVGEGT. V lost 4 bases and J lost 8, with 18 bases in between. CDR3 size: 15 residues. The CDR3 bases are TGTGCCAGCAGTTTACAGCCTTCTATTTTCCATGAGCAGTTCTTC. This encodes CASSLQPSIFHEQFF.

This clonotype was recorded at least ten times. The chain recombines TRBV29-1 with TRBJ2-1; D is ambiguous. The ends were cut back, 7 bases at V and 1 base at J, with 11 bases in the middle. The CDR3 is made up of 13 amino acids. From germline, CDR1 is SQVTM and CDR2 ANQGSEA. CDR3 loop: CSGVTPSYNEQFF. For the CDR3, the DNA is TGCAGCGGCGTAACGCCTTCCTACAATGAGCAGTTCTTC.

A word on this clonotype: Just one base apart from a much larger clone, this may be a read error. This chain connects TRBV5-1 to TRBJ2-7; a possible D gene is TRBD1 (6 bases). V was pared by 4 bases and J by 3 bases, with 17 bases between. Germline V CDR1 and CDR2: SGHRS, YFSETQ. The CDR3 consists of 15 residues. DNA of the CDR3: TGCGCCAGCAGCCCCTCGGACAGCTTGTACTACGAGCAGTACTTC. Translated, it gives CASSPSDSLYYEQYF.

This chain joins TRBV5-1 and TRBJ2-1, with D unresolved. The CDR3 loop spans 12 amino acids. Germline-derived CDR1 and CDR2 are SGHRS and YFSETQ. Trimming shortened V by 7 bases and J by 6 bases, and 11 bases separated the two germline ends. CDR3 loop: CASGVLSNEQFF. CDR3 DNA: TGCGCCAGCGGCGTTCTCTCCAATGAGCAGTTCTTC.

The table lists this clonotype with many counts. The chain combines TRBV6-5 with TRBJ2-1; TRBD2 agrees at 7 bases. The CDR3 spans 14 residues. V gave up 7 bases and J gave up 8 bases; unmatched junction bases: 11. Germline V gene lookup returns CDR1 MNHEY and CDR2 SVGAGI. CDR3 DNA: TGTGCCAGCAAATACGGCGGGAGCCGCCATGAGCAGTTCTTC. Its protein is CASKYGGSRHEQFF.

The genes are TRBV14 and TRBJ1-6, with D tentatively TRBD1 (5 bases). The germline V and J ends were trimmed by 1 base and 7 bases, with 14 bases remaining between them. The CDR3 sequence is 16 residues long. In germline, CDR1 is SGHDN, CDR2 FVKESK. CDR3 protein: CASSQGLREWNSPLHF. CDR3 nucleotides: TGTGCCAGCAGCCAAGGGCTCAGGGAATGGAATTCACCCCTCCACTTT.

The table lists this clonotype with a few counts. This sequence joins TRBV7-8 and TRBJ2-3; 8 bases line up with TRBD2. V lost 7 bases and J lost 4; bases outside the gene matches: 10. The CDR3 length is 15 residues. CDR1 and CDR2 from the germline V gene are SGHVS and FQNEAQ. The CDR3 DNA sequence: TGTGCCAGCAAACGTCGGGGGGGCCTTTCAGATACGCAGTATTTT. It translates to CASKRRGGLSDTQYF.

This clonotype was seen a few times. The chain has TRBV4-3 and TRBJ2-2, with a weak D call TRBD2 (5 bases). The CDR3 runs 16 residues. From germline, CDR1 is LGHNA and CDR2 YSLEER. Trimming left V 1 base short and J 3 bases short, with 12 bases between. CDR3 nucleotide sequence: TGCGCCAGCAGCCAAGTGATCGGCGGGTACACCGGGGAGCTGTTTTTT. It translates to CASSQVIGGYTGELFF.

This clonotype was observed a handful of times. J is TRBJ1-1 and V is TRBV28; 7 bases agree with TRBD1. From germline, CDR1 is MDHEN and CDR2 SYDVKM. CDR3 length equals 15 residues. V was pared by 1 base and J by 3 bases, with 5 bases of the junction left unmatched. CDR3 in DNA: TGTGCCAGCAGTTTATTGGGGCAGGGGGACACTGAAGCTTTCTTT. Encoded protein: CASSLLGQGDTEAFF.

This clonotype was counted between two and nine times. The rearrangement joins TRBV10-3 to TRBJ1-4; tentative D call: TRBD1 (5 bases). V was shortened by 3 bases and J by 3 bases, with 8 bases between the two germline ends. This CDR3 is 14 amino acids long. Germline V gene lookup returns CDR1 ENHRY and CDR2 SYGVKD. Written as DNA, the CDR3 is TGTGCCATCAGTGACTCAGGGTCTAATGAAAAACTGTTTTTT. The encoded protein is CAISDSGSNEKLFF.

As for this clonotype: A read error is possible here, since a much larger clone lies one base away. The rearrangement uses TRBV12-3 or TRBV12-4 and TRBJ2-5; a weak D match, TRBD2 (6 bases). This CDR3 is 12 amino acids long. Trimming removed 6 bases from V and 5 bases from J, with 10 bases in between. The CDR3 protein is CASRSGGETQYF. CDR3 bases: TGTGCCAGCAGGTCAGGAGGGGAGACCCAGTACTTC.

The V and J genes are TRBV20-1 and TRBJ2-1, with D possibly called TRBD1 or TRBD2 (6 bases each). V lost 5 bases and J lost 7, with 30 bases in between. This CDR3 comprises 18 residues. CDR1 is DFQATT, CDR2 SNEGSKA, per germline (reference sequence). The CDR3 DNA follows: TGCAGTGCTCCAGACTTCAACAGGGAGGTAACCCCGAATAATGAGCAGTTCTTC. Protein sequence: CSAPDFNREVTPNNEQFF.